The clone carrying this TCR beta chain was seen many times. These data come from a study of regulatory T cells in long-lasting Graves disease. Libraries of TCR beta came from iRepertoire HTBI primers plus Arm-PCR of CDR3 regions. TCRdb recomputed calls from the multiplex PCR reads with MiXCR, one row per CDR3 protein. The sample contains some 350,000 distinct CDR3 sequences, 15% to 20% of which appear only once. Time point reported: newly diagnosed GD, antithyroid drugs for less than 3 months. Making the TCR library involved RNA that had been extracted from PBMCs. These data also featured in a second study, about T cells in Graves' hyperthyroidism and ophthalmopathy. From that study: An initial round of RT-PCR targeting the TCR CDR3 relied on the HTBI primer set.

This clonotype originated in a woman aged 18-29 years with Graves disease. The specimen comprised peripheral blood mononuclear cells (PBMCs), sampled at new diagnosis, from a patient treated with antithyroid drugs.

The CDR3 DNA reads as TGCGCCAGCAGCCCCTTGGGACTAGCGGGTTCCTACGAGCAGTACTTC. Protein sequence: CASSPLGLAGSYEQYF. This chain links TRBV4-1 with TRBJ2-7; 12 positions match TRBD2. The CDR3 is made up of 16 amino acids. The V and J ends lost 4 bases and 1 base, in that order; junction bases with no gene match: 5. Germline CDR1 reads MGHRA; CDR2 reads YSYEKL.